The clone carrying this T cell receptor beta chain was seen just once. V lost 0 bases, J lost 6 bases, and 10 bases lay in between. The CDR3 covers 13 residues. Per the germline V gene, CDR1 is SGHNT and CDR2 is YYREEE (reference sequence). These data originate in a study of blood T cell repertoires in COVID-19. Study-wide context: Researchers got acute and convalescent COVID-19 samples from the United States, Italy and Spain. T cells, B-cell-depleted T cells, or PBMCs supplied cDNA or gDNA.

Study processing details: Nucleated cell counts were estimated from reference gene primer amplification. Libraries were prepared by immunoSEQ multiplex PCR; TCRdb keeps only in-frame clonotypes and omits some of them. Clone size and the V and J calls come from that table; the DNA yielded D and trimming. The sample has tens of thousands of clones, around nine tenths seen once; the top ten hold approximately 15%. The J gene is TRBJ2-7, the V gene TRBV5-4; D not certain. The sample consisted of peripheral blood. The source is a woman aged 55-75 years with active COVID-19. As DNA, the CDR3 is TGTGCCAGCAGCTTGGAACCGGTTGCCGAGCAGTACTTC. This encodes CASSLEPVAEQYF.